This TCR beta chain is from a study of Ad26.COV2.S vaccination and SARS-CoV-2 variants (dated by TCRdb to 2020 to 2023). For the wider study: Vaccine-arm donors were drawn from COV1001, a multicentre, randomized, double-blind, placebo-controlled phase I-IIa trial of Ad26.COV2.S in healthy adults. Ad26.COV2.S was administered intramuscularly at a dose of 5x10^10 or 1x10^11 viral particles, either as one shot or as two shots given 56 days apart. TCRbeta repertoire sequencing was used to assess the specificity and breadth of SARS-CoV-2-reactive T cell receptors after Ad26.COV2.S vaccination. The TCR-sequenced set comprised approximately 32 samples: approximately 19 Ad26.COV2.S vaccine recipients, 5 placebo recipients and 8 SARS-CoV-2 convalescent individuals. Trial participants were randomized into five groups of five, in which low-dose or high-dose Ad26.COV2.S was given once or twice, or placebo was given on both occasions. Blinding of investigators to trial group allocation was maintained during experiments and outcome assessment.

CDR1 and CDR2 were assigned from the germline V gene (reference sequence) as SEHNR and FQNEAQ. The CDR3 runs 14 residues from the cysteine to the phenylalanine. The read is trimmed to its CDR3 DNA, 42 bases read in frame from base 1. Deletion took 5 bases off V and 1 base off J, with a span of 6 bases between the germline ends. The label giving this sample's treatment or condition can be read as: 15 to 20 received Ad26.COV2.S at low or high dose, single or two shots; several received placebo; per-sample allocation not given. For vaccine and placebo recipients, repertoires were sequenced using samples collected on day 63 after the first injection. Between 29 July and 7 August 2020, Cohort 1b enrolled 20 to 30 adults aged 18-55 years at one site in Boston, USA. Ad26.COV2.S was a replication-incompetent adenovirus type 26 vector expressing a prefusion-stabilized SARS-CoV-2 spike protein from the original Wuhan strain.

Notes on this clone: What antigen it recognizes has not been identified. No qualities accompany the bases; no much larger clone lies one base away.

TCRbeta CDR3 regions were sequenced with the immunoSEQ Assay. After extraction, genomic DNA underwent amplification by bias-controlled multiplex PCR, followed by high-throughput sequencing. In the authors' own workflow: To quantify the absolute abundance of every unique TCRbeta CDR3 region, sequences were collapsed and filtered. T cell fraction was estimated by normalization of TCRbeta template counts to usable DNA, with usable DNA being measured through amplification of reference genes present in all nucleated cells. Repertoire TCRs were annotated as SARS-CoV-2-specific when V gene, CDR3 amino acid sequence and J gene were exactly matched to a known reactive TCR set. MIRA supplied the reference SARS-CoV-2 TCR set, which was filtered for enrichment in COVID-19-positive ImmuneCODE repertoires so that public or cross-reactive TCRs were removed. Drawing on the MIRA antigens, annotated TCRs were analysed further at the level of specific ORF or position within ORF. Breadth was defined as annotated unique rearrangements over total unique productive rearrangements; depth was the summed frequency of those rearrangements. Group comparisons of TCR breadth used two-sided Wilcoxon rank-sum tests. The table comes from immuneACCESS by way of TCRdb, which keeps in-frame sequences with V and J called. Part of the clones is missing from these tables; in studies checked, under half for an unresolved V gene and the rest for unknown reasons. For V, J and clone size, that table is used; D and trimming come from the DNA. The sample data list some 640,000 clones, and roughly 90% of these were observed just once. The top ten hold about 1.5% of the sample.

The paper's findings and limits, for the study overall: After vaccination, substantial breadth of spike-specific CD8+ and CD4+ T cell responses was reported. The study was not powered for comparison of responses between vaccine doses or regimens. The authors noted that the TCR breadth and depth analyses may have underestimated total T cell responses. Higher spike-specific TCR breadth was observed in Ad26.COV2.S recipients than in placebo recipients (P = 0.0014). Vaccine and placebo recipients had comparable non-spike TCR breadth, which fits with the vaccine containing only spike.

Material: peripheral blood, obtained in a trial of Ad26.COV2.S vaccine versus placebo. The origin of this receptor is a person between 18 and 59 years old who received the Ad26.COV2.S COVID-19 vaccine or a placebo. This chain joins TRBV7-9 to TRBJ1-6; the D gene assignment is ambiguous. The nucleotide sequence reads TGTGCCAGCAGCCCGGGGTCCTATAATTCACCCCTCCACTTT. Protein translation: CASSPGSYNSPLHF.